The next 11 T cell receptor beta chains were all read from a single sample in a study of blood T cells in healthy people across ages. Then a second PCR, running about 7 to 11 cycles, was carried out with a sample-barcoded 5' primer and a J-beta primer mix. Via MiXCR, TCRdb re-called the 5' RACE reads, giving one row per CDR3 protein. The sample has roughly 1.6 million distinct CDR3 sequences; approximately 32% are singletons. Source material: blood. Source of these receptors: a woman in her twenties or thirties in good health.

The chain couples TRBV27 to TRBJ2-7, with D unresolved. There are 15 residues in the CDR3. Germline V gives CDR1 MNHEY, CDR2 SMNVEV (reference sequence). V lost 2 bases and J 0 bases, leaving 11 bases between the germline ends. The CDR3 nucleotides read TGTGCCAGCAGTTTAAGATGGATGAGCTCCTACGAGCAGTACTTC. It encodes CASSLRWMSSYEQYF.

Written as DNA, the CDR3 is TGCGCCAGCAGCCAAAACTCTGGGGCAGATACGCAGTATTTT. Amino acids: CASSQNSGADTQYF. The J gene is TRBJ2-3, the V gene TRBV4-1; no firm D call. The CDR3 consists of 14 residues. Trimming stripped 2 bases from V and 4 bases from J, with 10 bases between. Germline V gene sequence: CDR1 MGHRA, CDR2 YSYEKL.

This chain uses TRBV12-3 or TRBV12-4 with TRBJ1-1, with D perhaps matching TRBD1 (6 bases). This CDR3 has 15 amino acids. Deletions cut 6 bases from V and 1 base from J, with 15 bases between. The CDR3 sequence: CASRSPGQQNTEAFF. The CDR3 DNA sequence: TGTGCCAGCAGATCTCCGGGACAACAGAACACTGAAGCTTTCTTT.

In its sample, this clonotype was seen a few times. CDR3 amino acids: CASTDGASGYNEQFF. Written as DNA, the CDR3 is TGTGCCAGCACTGACGGAGCTAGCGGGTACAATGAGCAGTTCTTC. This chain joins TRBV5-5 and TRBJ2-1; 8 bases align to TRBD2. Germline CDR1 reads SGHKS; CDR2 reads YYEKEE (reference sequence). Trimming cost V 6 bases and J 4 bases; bases outside gene matches: 9. The CDR3 consists of 15 residues.

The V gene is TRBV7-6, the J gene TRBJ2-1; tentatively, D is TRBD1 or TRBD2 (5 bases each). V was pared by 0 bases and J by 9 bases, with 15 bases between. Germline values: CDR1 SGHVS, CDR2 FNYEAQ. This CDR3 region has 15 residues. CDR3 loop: CASSLAGGNPGEQFF. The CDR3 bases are TGTGCCAGCAGCTTAGCTGGGGGAAACCCGGGTGAGCAGTTCTTC.

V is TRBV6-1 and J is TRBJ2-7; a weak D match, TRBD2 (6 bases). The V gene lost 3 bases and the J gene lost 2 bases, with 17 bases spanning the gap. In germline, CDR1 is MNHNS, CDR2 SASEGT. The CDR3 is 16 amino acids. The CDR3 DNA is TGTGCCAGCAGTGAGGTGCGCGGGACCTCTCCCTACGAGCAGTACTTC. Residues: CASSEVRGTSPYEQYF.

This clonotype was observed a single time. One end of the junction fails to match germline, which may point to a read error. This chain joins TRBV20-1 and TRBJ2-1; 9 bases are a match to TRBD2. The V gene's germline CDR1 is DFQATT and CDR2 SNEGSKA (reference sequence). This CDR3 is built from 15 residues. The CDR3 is CSAPKPGLAENGQFF. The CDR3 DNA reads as TGCAGTGCTCCAAAACCGGGACTAGCAGAAAATGGGCAGTTCTTC.

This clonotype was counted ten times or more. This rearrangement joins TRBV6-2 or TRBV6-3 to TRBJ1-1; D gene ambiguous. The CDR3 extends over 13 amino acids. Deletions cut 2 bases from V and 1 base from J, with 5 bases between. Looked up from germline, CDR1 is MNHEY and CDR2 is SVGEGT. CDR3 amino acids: CASSYGWNTEAFF. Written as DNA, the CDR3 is TGTGCCAGCAGTTACGGCTGGAACACTGAAGCTTTCTTT.

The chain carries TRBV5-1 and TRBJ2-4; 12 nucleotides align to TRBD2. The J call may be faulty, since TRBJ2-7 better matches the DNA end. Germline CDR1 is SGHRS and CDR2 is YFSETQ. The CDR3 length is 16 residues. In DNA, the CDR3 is TGCGCCAGCAGCTCCGGGACTAGCGGGCAGACCTACGAGCAGTACTTC. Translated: CASSSGTSGQTYEQYF.

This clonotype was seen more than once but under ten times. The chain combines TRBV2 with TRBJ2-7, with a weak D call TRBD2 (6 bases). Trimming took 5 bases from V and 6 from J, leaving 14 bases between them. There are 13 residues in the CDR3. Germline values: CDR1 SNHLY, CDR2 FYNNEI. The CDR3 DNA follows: TGTGCCAGCAGTAGAAAGCAGGGAGGCGAGCAGTACTTC. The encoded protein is CASSRKQGGEQYF.

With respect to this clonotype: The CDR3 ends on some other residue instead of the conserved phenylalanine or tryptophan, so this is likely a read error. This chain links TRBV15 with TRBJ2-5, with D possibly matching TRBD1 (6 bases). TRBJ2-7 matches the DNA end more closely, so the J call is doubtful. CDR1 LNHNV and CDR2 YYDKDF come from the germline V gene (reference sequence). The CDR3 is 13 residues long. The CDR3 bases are TGTGCCACCAGCGGGGCTACAGGGTCCGAGCAGTACCTC. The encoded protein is CATSGATGSEQYL.